Given below is one T cell receptor beta chain in context. The source of the sample is a study of blood T cell repertoires in COVID-19. Study-level background: Italy, Spain and the United States were the sources of the convalescent and acute COVID-19 samples. Sources were T cells, B-cell-depleted T cells, or PBMCs; the material itself was cDNA or gDNA.

This CDR3 spans 13 amino acids. CDR1 is SGHTA, CDR2 FQGTGA, per germline. J gave up 7 bases and V 4 bases, and 5 bases lay outside the gene matches. Individuals aged about 18 to 89 years were recruited from around 22 US areas. Repertoires were generated with immunoSEQ multiplex PCR, while TCRdb's copy carries only in-frame clones and drops some. Seen here are some 230,000 clones, approximately 84% observed once, and the top ten hold 15%. Sequenced: PBMCs or T cells enriched from blood (not recorded which). The receptor comes from a man aged 35 to 55 who had recovered from COVID-19. The rearrangement links TRBV7-3 to TRBJ1-2, with 8 bases matching TRBD1. CDR3 nucleotide sequence: TGTGCCAGCAGCTCATACAGGGGGGCTGGCTACACCTTC. Translation gives CASSSYRGAGYTF.